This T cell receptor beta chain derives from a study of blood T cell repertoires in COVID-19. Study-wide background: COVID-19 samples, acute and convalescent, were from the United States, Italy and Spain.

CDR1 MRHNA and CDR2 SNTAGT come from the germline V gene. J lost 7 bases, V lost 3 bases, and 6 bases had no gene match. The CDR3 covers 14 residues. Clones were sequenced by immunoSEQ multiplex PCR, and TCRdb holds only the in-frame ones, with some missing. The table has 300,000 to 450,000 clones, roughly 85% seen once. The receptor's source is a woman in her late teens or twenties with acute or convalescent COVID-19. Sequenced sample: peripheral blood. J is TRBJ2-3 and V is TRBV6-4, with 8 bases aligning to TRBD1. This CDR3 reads CASSDQGAINTQYF. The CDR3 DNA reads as TGTGCCAGCAGTGATCAGGGGGCAATAAATACGCAGTATTTT.